This TCR beta chain was recovered during a study of regulatory T cells in long-lasting Graves disease. Time point noted: newly diagnosed GD, antithyroid drugs for less than 3 months. After RNA was extracted from PBMCs, the TCR library was made from it. V lost 3 bases, J lost 1 base, and 4 bases stayed unmatched. The CDR3 runs to 15 residues. From germline, CDR1 is SGHRS and CDR2 YFSETQ. This clonotype has at least ten counts. With iRepertoire HTBI primers and Arm-PCR of CDR3 regions, TCR beta libraries were built. TCRdb re-called the multiplex PCR reads through MiXCR, storing one row per CDR3 protein. The sample consists of about 560,000 distinct CDR3 sequences, about 16% of them appearing once. The same sample was also studied in work on T cells in Graves' hyperthyroidism and ophthalmopathy. From that second work: Most thyroid clonotypes with frequency above 0.001 were detected in blood.

The material sequenced was peripheral blood mononuclear cells (PBMCs), taken at new diagnosis, from a patient treated with antithyroid drugs. The TCR sequence derives from a man aged 18 to 29 with Graves disease. The gene calls are TRBV5-1 and TRBJ2-3; 8 bases map to TRBD1. CDR3 region: CASSWGQVGTDTQYF. CDR3 sequence (DNA): TGCGCCAGCAGCTGGGGACAGGTCGGCACAGATACGCAGTATTTT.